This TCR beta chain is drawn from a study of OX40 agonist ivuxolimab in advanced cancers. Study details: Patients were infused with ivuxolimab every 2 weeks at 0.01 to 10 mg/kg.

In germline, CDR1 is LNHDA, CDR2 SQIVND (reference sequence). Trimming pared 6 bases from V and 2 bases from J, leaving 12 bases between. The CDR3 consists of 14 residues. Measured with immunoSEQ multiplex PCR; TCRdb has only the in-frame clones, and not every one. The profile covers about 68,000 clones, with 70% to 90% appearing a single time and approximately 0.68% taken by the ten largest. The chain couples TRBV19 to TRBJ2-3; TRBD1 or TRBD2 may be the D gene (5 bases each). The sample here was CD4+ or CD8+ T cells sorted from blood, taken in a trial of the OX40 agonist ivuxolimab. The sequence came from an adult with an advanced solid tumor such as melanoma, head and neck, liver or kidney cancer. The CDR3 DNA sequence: TGTGCCAGTAGACGGGGCCTCAACACAGATACGCAGTATTTT. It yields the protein CASRRGLNTDTQYF.